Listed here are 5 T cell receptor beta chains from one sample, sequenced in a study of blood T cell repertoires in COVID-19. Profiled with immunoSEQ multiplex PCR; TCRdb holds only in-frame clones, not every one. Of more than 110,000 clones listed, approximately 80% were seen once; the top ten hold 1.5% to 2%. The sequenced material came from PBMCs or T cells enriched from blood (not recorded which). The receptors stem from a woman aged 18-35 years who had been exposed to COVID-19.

In DNA, the CDR3 is TGCGCCAGCAGCCAATGGACAGGGGGCTCGTACGAGCAGTACTTC. This gives the protein CASSQWTGGSYEQYF. The gene calls are TRBV4-1 and TRBJ2-7; 11 positions agree with TRBD1. Germline V gene sequence: CDR1 MGHRA, CDR2 YSYEKL. The V segment lost 2 bases and the J segment 4 bases; nucleotides outside the gene matches: 4. This CDR3 is built from 15 residues.

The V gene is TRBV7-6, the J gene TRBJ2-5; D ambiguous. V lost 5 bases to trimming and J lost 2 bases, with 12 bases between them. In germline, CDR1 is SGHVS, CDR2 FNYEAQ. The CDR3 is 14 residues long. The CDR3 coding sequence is TGTGCCAGCAGCCCCCCCCTAGGTCAAGAGACCCAGTACTTC. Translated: CASSPPLGQETQYF.

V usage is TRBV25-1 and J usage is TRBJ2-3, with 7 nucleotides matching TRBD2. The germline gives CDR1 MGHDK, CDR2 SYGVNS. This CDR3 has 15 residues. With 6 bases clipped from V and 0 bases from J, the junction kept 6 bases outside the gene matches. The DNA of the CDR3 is TGTGCCAGCAGGGGAATTAGCGGGAGCACAGATACGCAGTATTTT. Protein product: CASRGISGSTDTQYF.

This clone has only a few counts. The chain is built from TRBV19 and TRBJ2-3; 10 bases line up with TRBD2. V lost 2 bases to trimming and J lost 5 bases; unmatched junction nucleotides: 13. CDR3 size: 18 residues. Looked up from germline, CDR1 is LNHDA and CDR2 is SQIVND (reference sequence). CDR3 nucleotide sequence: TGTGCCAGTAGTATATCAGGGACGGCTAGCGGGAGATTAGATACGCAGTATTTT. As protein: CASSISGTASGRLDTQYF.

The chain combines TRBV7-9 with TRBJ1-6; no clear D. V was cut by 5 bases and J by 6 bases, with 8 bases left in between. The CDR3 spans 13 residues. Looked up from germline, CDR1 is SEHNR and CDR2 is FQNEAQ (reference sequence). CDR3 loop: CASSLTPNSPLHF. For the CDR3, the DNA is TGTGCCAGCAGCCTCACACCTAATTCACCCCTCCACTTT.